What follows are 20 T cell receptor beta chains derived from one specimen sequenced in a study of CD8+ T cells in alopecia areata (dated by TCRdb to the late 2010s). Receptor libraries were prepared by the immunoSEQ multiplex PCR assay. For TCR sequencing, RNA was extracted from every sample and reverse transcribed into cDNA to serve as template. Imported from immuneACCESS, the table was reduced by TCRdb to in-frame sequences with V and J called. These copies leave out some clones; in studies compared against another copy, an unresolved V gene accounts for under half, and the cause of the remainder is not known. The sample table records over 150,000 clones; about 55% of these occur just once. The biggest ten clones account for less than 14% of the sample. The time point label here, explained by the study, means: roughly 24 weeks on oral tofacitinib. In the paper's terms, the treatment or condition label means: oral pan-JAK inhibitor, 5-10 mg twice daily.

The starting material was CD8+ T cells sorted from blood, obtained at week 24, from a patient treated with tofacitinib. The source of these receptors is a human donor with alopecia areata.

The CDR3 DNA reads as TGTGCCATCAGTGGGGGCCAACAGGGATTGAACACTGAAGCTTTCTTT. Translated, it gives CAISGGQQGLNTEAFF. The chain is built from TRBV10-3 and TRBJ1-1, with a possible D match to TRBD1 (6 bases). CDR3 length: 16 amino acids. CDR1 and CDR2 from the germline V gene are ENHRY and SYGVKD. Between the trimmed V and J ends, which lost 4 bases and 0 bases, there was a span of 15 bases.

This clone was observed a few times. The CDR3 reads CASSSTDSYEQYF. CDR3 nucleotides: TGTGCCAGCTCTTCGACAGACTCCTACGAGCAGTACTTC. The chain couples TRBV18 to TRBJ2-7, with a possible D match to TRBD1 (5 bases). V was cut by 6 bases and J by 0 bases, with 9 bases left in between. The CDR3 runs 13 residues. Germline CDR1 and CDR2: KGHSH and LQKENI. Drawing the rest from reference TRBV18 and TRBJ2-7, the complete variable domain is NAGVMQNPRHLVRRRGQEARLRCSPMKGHSHVYWYRQLPEEGLKFMVYLQKENIIDESGMPKERFSAEFPKEGPSILRIQQVVRGDSAAYFCASSSTDSYEQYFGPGTRLTVT.

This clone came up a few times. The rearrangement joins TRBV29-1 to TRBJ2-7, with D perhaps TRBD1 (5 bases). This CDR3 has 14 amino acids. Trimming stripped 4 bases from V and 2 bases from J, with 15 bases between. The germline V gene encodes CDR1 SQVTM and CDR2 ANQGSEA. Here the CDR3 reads CSVGPDSRTYEQYF. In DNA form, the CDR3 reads TGCAGCGTTGGCCCCGACAGTCGCACCTACGAGCAGTACTTC.

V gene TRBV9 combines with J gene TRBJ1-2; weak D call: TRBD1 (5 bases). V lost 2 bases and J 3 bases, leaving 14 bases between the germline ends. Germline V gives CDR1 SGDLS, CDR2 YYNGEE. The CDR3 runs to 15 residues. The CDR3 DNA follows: TGTGCCAGCAGCGTGGGCGCAAAACAGGACTATGGCTACACCTTC. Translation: CASSVGAKQDYGYTF.

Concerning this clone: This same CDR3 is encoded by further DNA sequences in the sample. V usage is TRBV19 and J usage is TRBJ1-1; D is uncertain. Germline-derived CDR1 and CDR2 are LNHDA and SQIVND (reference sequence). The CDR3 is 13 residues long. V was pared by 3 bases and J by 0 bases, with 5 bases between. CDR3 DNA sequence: TGTGCCAGTAGTATTCTCCTGAACACTGAAGCTTTCTTT. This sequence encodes CASSILLNTEAFF.

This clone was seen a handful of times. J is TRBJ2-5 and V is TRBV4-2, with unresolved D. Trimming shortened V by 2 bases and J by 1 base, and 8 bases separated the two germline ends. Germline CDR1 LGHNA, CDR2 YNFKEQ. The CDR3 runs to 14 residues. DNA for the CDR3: TGTGCCAGCAGCCAACCACACGCCCAAGAGACCCAGTACTTC. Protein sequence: CASSQPHAQETQYF.

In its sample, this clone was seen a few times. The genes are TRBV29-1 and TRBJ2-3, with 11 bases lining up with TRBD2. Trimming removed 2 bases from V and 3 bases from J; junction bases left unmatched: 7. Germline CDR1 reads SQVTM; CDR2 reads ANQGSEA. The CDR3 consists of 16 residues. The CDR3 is CSVEPLTSGATDTQYF. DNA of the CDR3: TGCAGCGTTGAACCTTTGACTAGCGGGGCGACAGATACGCAGTATTTT.

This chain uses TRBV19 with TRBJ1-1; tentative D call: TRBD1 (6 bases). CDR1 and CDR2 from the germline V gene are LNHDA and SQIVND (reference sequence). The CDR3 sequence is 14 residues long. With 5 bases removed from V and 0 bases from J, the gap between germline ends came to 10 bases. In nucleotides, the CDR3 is TGTGCCAGTAGTCAGGGGAATATGAACACTGAAGCTTTCTTT. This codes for CASSQGNMNTEAFF.

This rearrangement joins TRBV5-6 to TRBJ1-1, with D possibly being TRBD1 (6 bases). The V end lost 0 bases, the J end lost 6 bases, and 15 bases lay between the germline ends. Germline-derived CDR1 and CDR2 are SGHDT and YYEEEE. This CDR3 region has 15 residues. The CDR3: CASSLAWGRGAEAFF. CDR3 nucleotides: TGTGCCAGCAGCTTGGCGTGGGGGCGCGGGGCTGAAGCTTTCTTT. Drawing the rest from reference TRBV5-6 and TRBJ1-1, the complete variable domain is DAGVTQSPTHLIKTRGQQVTLRCSPKSGHDTVSWYQQALGQGPQFIFQYYEEEERQRGNFPDRFSGHQFPNYSSELNVNALLLGDSALYLCASSLAWGRGAEAFFGQGTRLTVV.

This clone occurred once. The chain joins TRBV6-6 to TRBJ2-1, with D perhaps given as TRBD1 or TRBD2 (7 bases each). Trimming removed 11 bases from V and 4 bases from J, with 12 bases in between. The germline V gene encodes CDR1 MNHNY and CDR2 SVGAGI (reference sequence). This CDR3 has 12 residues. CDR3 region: CAGGDSYNEQFF. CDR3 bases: TGTGCCGGGGGGGACAGTTACAATGAGCAGTTCTTC.

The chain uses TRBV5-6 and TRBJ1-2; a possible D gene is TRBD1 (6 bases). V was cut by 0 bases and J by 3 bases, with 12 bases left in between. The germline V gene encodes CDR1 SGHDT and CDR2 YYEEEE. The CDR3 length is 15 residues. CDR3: CASSLVSGGDYGYTF. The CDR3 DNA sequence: TGTGCCAGCAGCTTGGTATCGGGGGGCGACTATGGCTACACCTTC.

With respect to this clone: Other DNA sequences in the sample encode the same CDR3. This chain's CDR3 is CASSQDRGQPQHF. In nucleotides, the CDR3 is TGCGCCAGCAGCCAAGATCGGGGTCAGCCCCAGCATTTT. The genes are TRBV4-1 and TRBJ1-5; D not certain. In germline, CDR1 is MGHRA, CDR2 YSYEKL. Trimming stripped 0 bases from V and 6 bases from J, with 6 bases between. This CDR3 is 13 amino acids long.

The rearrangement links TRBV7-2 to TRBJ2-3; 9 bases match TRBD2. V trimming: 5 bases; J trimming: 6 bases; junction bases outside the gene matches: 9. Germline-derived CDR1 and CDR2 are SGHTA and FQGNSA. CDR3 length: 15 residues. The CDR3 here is CASSISAGLADTQYF. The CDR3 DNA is TGTGCCAGCAGCATTTCCGCGGGACTAGCCGATACGCAGTATTTT.

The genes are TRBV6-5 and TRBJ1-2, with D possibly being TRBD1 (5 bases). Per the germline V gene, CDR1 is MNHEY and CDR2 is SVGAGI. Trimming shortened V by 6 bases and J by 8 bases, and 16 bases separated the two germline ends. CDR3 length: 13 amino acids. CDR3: CASSPGTARGYTF. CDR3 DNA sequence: TGTGCCAGCAGCCCTGGGACCGCGAGAGGCTACACCTTC.

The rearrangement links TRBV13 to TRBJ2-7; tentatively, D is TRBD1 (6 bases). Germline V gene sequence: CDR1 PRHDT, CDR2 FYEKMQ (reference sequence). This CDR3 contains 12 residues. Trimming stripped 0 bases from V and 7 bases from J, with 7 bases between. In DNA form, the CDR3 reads TGTGCCAGCAGCTTAGGTCAGGGGGAGCAGTACTTC. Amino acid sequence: CASSLGQGEQYF.

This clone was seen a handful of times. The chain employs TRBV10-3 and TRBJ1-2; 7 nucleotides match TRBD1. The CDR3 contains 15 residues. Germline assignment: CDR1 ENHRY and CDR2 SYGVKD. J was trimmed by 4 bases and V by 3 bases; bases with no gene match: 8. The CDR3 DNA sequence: TGTGCCATCAGTGACCCCGGGACAGACAGCTATGGCTACACCTTC. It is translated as CAISDPGTDSYGYTF.

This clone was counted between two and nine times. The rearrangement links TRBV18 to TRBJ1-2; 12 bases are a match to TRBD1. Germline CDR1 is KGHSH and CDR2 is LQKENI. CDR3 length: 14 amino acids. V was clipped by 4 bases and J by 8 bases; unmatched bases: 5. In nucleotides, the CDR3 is TGTGCCAGCTCACGCGGGACAGGGGGCGAAGGCTACACCTTC. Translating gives CASSRGTGGEGYTF.

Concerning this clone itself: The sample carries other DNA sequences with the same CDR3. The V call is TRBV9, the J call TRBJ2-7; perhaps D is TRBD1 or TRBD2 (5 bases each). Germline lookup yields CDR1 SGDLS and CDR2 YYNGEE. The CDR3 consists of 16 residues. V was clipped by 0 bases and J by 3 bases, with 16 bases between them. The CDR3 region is CASSVDSLAGSYEQYF. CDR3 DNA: TGTGCCAGCAGCGTAGATTCTCTGGCAGGGAGCTACGAGCAGTACTTC.

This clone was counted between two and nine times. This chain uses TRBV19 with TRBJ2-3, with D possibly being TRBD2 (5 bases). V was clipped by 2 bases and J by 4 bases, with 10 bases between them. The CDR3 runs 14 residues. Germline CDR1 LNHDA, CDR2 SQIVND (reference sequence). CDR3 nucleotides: TGTGCCAGTAGTATAACGGACGGGGCAGATACGCAGTATTTT. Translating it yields CASSITDGADTQYF.

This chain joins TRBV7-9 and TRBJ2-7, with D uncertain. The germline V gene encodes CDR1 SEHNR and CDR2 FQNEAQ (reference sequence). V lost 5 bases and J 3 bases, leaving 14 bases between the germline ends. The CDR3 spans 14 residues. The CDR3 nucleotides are TGTGCCAGCAGCGCAGCCCGAGCCAACTACGAGCAGTACTTC. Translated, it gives CASSAARANYEQYF.